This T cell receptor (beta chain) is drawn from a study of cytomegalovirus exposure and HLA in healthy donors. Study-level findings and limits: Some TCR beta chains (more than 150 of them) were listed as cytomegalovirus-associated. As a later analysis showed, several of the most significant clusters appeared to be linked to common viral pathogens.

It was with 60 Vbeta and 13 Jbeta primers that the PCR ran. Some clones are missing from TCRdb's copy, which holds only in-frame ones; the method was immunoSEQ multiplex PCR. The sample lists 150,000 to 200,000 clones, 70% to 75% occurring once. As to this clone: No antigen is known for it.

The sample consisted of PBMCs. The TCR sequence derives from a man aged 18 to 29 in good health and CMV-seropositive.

The CDR3 sequence: CASSSWTGGRDTQYF. The DNA for the CDR3 is TGCGCCAGCAGCTCCTGGACAGGGGGCCGAGATACGCAGTATTTT. V is TRBV5-1 and J is TRBJ2-3; 11 bases agree with TRBD1. Germline loops: CDR1 SGHRS, CDR2 YFSETQ. The CDR3 spans 15 residues. The V gene end was trimmed by 3 bases and the J gene end by 5 bases; junction bases not matched to a gene: 5. Complete variable domain (other parts from reference TRBV5-1 and TRBJ2-3): KAGVTQTPRYLIKTRGQQVTLSCSPISGHRSVSWYQQTPGQGLQFLFEYFSETQRNKGNFPGRFSGRQFSNSRSEMNVSTLELGDSALYLCASSSWTGGRDTQYFGPGTRLTVL.